These 2 T cell receptor beta chains originate from one sample sequenced in a study of blood T cell repertoires in COVID-19. The method was immunoSEQ multiplex PCR; TCRdb's version includes in-frame clones alone and lacks a portion of them. Here the sample spans 300,000 to 350,000 clones, 87% being singletons. The specimen was peripheral blood. The receptors originated from a man aged 18-30 years with active or convalescent COVID-19.

J is TRBJ1-1 and V is TRBV28; TRBD1 is a possible D gene (5 bases). Per the germline V gene, CDR1 is MDHEN and CDR2 is SYDVKM. The V gene lost 5 bases and the J gene lost 10 bases, with 14 bases spanning the gap. CDR3 length: 12 amino acids. CDR3 sequence reads: CASSLRTPIAFF. CDR3 nucleotides: TGTGCCAGCAGTCTAAGGACACCGATAGCTTTCTTT.

The rearrangement joins TRBV5-4 to TRBJ2-6; TRBD1 is a possible D gene (5 bases). V gave up 2 bases and J gave up 0 bases, with 9 bases separating them. CDR1 and CDR2 from the germline V gene are SGHNT and YYREEE (reference sequence). The CDR3 is made up of 16 amino acids. CDR3 sequence (DNA): TGTGCCAGCAGCTTCCACAGGAGCTCTGGGGCCAACGTCCTGACTTTC. It is translated as CASSFHRSSGANVLTF.